The rows below give T cell receptor beta chains drawn from one sample of a study of CD8+ T cells in alopecia areata. This table comes from immunoSEQ multiplex PCR, and its TCRdb copy is limited to in-frame clones, with some not included. The table records a few hundred thousand clones, under 40% of them present only once. Sample: CD4+ T cells sorted from blood, taken at approximately week 34, from a patient treated with tofacitinib. Receptor source: a human donor with alopecia areata. Both conserved end residues are trimmed from each CDR3. Each record gives: V gene, clone size, J gene, CDR3 protein. The size entry is marked missing in some rows and otherwise reads once, few, many or a size class.

v_gene: TRBV5-1
abundance: few
j_gene: TRBJ1-6
CDR3aa: ASSTGTENSPLH

v_gene: TRBV15
abundance: few
j_gene: TRBJ2-7
CDR3aa: ATSRDWGQATYEQY

v_gene: TRBV6-1
abundance: -
j_gene: TRBJ1-2
CDR3aa: ASSWGYGYT

v_gene: TRBV29-1
abundance: -
j_gene: TRBJ2-1
CDR3aa: SVVVLIGSSSYNEQF

v_gene: TRBV6-1
abundance: -
j_gene: TRBJ2-7
CDR3aa: ASSDSGTSGRNEQY

v_gene: TRBV29-1
abundance: -
j_gene: TRBJ2-5
CDR3aa: SVEDLGTLSSQY

v_gene: TRBV6-5
abundance: few
j_gene: TRBJ2-3
CDR3aa: ASSYGLNTDTQY

v_gene: TRBV7-3
abundance: -
j_gene: TRBJ2-4
CDR3aa: ASSFPPPVY

v_gene: TRBV5-1
abundance: few
j_gene: TRBJ1-1
CDR3aa: ASRPGQGNTEAF

v_gene: TRBV25-1
abundance: few
j_gene: TRBJ2-5
CDR3aa: ASSERDRDRGQETQY

v_gene: TRBV4-1
abundance: many
j_gene: TRBJ1-4
CDR3aa: ASSQAPTGRLF

v_gene: TRBV25-1
abundance: few
j_gene: TRBJ2-7
CDR3aa: ASSGLPGTGPYEQY

v_gene: TRBV7-9
abundance: once
j_gene: TRBJ2-6
CDR3aa: ASRLSRSGANVLT

v_gene: TRBV11-3
abundance: once
j_gene: TRBJ2-7
CDR3aa: ASSLGEGYEQY

v_gene: TRBV2
abundance: -
j_gene: TRBJ1-1
CDR3aa: ASSAQGTEAF

v_gene: TRBV5-1
abundance: -
j_gene: TRBJ1-6
CDR3aa: ASSSDSFNSPLH

v_gene: TRBV6-5
abundance: -
j_gene: TRBJ2-7
CDR3aa: ASSKRGGRYEQY

v_gene: TRBV29-1
abundance: few
j_gene: TRBJ2-3
CDR3aa: SVARLAGNTDTQY

v_gene: TRBV19
abundance: few
j_gene: TRBJ2-7
CDR3aa: ASSIGPQSYEQY

v_gene: TRBV4-1
abundance: -
j_gene: TRBJ2-2
CDR3aa: ASRPSGSVAGELF

v_gene: TRBV18
abundance: -
j_gene: TRBJ2-5
CDR3aa: ASSPPGGQVETQY

v_gene: TRBV2
abundance: few
j_gene: TRBJ2-3
CDR3aa: ASIGLSSTDTQY

v_gene: TRBV5-1
abundance: -
j_gene: TRBJ2-7
CDR3aa: ASSLGQGLGEQY

v_gene: TRBV30
abundance: -
j_gene: TRBJ2-1
CDR3aa: AWRKNGNKEF

v_gene: TRBV6-1
abundance: -
j_gene: TRBJ1-1
CDR3aa: ASSELGDTEAF

v_gene: TRBV7-8
abundance: many
j_gene: TRBJ2-1
CDR3aa: ASSFIQVNEQF

v_gene: TRBV29-1
abundance: -
j_gene: TRBJ1-1
CDR3aa: SARDRVTMNTEAF

v_gene: TRBV27
abundance: -
j_gene: TRBJ2-3
CDR3aa: ASSSRRRGQRTDTQY

v_gene: TRBV29-1
abundance: -
j_gene: TRBJ1-2
CDR3aa: SVEVGQGAYGYT

v_gene: TRBV15
abundance: few
j_gene: TRBJ1-1
CDR3aa: ATLRAGDGTEAF

v_gene: TRBV7-2
abundance: -
j_gene: TRBJ1-2
CDR3aa: ASSLAREDGYT

v_gene: TRBV9
abundance: -
j_gene: TRBJ2-1
CDR3aa: ASSSWTSGRTARDEQF

v_gene: TRBV7-2
abundance: -
j_gene: TRBJ2-5
CDR3aa: ASSLRSGAQETQY

v_gene: TRBV30
abundance: once
j_gene: TRBJ2-1
CDR3aa: AWSVLGGKNEQF

v_gene: TRBV6-5
abundance: -
j_gene: TRBJ1-1
CDR3aa: ASRPGQLNTEAF

v_gene: TRBV2
abundance: many
j_gene: TRBJ1-4
CDR3aa: ASARRGLQEKLF

v_gene: TRBV29-1
abundance: -
j_gene: TRBJ2-5
CDR3aa: SVAATSGGGGETQY

v_gene: TRBV27
abundance: -
j_gene: TRBJ2-7
CDR3aa: ASSWWRAGNYEQY

v_gene: TRBV5-6
abundance: -
j_gene: TRBJ1-2
CDR3aa: ASSPGRGYGYT

v_gene: TRBV7-9
abundance: -
j_gene: TRBJ1-1
CDR3aa: ASSLISGGETEAF

v_gene: TRBV5-1
abundance: -
j_gene: TRBJ2-7
CDR3aa: ASTTIGGTYEQY

v_gene: TRBV6-1
abundance: -
j_gene: TRBJ1-1
CDR3aa: ASSPQSSLNTEAF

v_gene: TRBV7-3
abundance: once
j_gene: TRBJ2-7
CDR3aa: ASSLSSGYEQY

v_gene: TRBV19
abundance: many
j_gene: TRBJ1-5
CDR3aa: ASSIVTGWNQPQH

v_gene: TRBV7-9
abundance: -
j_gene: TRBJ2-1
CDR3aa: ASTTPYNEQF

v_gene: TRBV5-5
abundance: -
j_gene: TRBJ1-2
CDR3aa: ASSHWEGHHYGYT

v_gene: TRBV4-2
abundance: -
j_gene: TRBJ2-3
CDR3aa: ASSQELAGGGDTQY

v_gene: TRBV6-5
abundance: -
j_gene: TRBJ2-7
CDR3aa: ASSSALGGRGYEQY

v_gene: TRBV30
abundance: -
j_gene: TRBJ2-2
CDR3aa: AWSVLVGGELF